This TCR beta chain is drawn from a study of shared clonotypes between healthy human individuals. The study, taken as a whole, reports: The study found about 5% of naive CD4 clonotypes shared across several donors.

For every subset, genomic DNA was evenly distributed across several immunoSEQ plates. Assay: immunoSEQ multiplex PCR; the TCRdb copy retains only in-frame clones and omits some. The table records some 500,000 clones, approximately 95% of them present only once. Investigators divided CD4+ cells into CD45RA+ naive and CD45RA-negative memory subsets. The V gene end was trimmed by 0 bases and the J gene end by 2 bases; junction bases not matched to a gene: 14. From germline, CDR1 is SGHRS and CDR2 YFSETQ. The CDR3 sequence is 19 residues long. Of note for this clone: Its antigen is undetermined.

Sequenced material: naive CD4+ T cells sorted from blood. Subset noted: CD45RA+ positively selected. This chain joins TRBV5-1 and TRBJ2-3; 8 bases match TRBD2. The origin of this receptor is a woman aged 25 to 45 in good health. The CDR3 spells CASSLENGGGGRPTDTQYF. The CDR3 nucleotides are TGCGCCAGCAGCTTGGAAAACGGAGGTGGCGGGAGGCCCACAGATACGCAGTATTTT. Using reference TRBV5-1 and TRBJ2-3 for the parts outside the CDR3, the full variable domain is KAGVTQTPRYLIKTRGQQVTLSCSPISGHRSVSWYQQTPGQGLQFLFEYFSETQRNKGNFPGRFSGRQFSNSRSEMNVSTLELGDSALYLCASSLENGGGGRPTDTQYFGPGTRLTVL.